This TCR beta chain stems from a study of technical replicates of blood from several donors. V lost 4 bases, J lost 3 bases, and 5 bases lay in between. The CDR3 has 12 residues. The V gene's germline CDR1 is LGHNA and CDR2 YNFKEQ. Sequencing was performed with immunoSEQ multiplex PCR; in TCRdb, only in-frame clones are kept and a portion is missing. The sample includes about 72,000 clones, more than 90% seen only once; the top ten take approximately 0.39%. This clone was seen a single time. The chain combines TRBV4-2 with TRBJ2-3, with D unclear. The sequence was obtained from a human donor in good health. Sequenced input: T cells isolated from PBMCs. CDR3 residues: CASSPETDTQYF. The CDR3 DNA follows: TGTGCCAGCAGCCCCGAGACAGATACGCAGTATTTT.